Below are 21 T cell receptor beta chains sequenced from a single sample in a study of T cell repertoires in cytomegalovirus infection (dated by TCRdb to the late 2010s). The run used an Illumina HiSeq 1500. The public reads were quality trimmed at Q25 with fastp and then assembled into clones with MiXCR by TCRdb, keeping productive beta chains. Here each entry gathers all rows of one CDR3 protein and keeps the most common genes and DNA. Within this sample are about 450,000 distinct CDR3 sequences, with roughly 30% of them counted one time only. Around 15% of the sample lies in the top ten. Sequences were obtained from PBMCs. These receptors were taken from a human donor in good health (CMV status not recorded). Some clones in this sample may be carry-over from other donors' samples.

This clonotype was observed a few times. The rearrangement links TRBV28 to TRBJ1-2; a weak D match, TRBD1 (5 bases). Germline CDR1 MDHEN, CDR2 SYDVKM. With 6 bases removed from V and 4 bases from J, the gap between germline ends came to 12 bases. The CDR3 spans 13 residues. CDR3 region: CASRAGTGYGYTF. CDR3 bases: TGTGCCAGCAGGGCAGGGACTGGCTATGGCTACACCTTC.

The chain uses TRBV7-2 and TRBJ1-1, with D perhaps matching TRBD1 (5 bases). The CDR3 is 15 residues long. V was shortened by 4 bases and J by 0 bases, with 12 bases between the two germline ends. Looked up from germline, CDR1 is SGHTA and CDR2 is FQGNSA. The CDR3 sequence is CASSSRTLMNTEAFF. CDR3 DNA: TGTGCCAGCAGCTCAAGGACACTCATGAACACTGAAGCTTTCTTT.

This rearrangement joins TRBV6-5 to TRBJ2-5; 12 positions match TRBD2. Per the germline V gene, CDR1 is MNHEY and CDR2 is SVGAGI. The length of the CDR3 is 16 residues. The trim removed 10 bases at V and 1 base at J, leaving 10 bases unmatched. CDR3 loop: CATAGLTSGGQETQYF. CDR3 DNA: TGTGCCACCGCTGGATTGACTAGCGGGGGCCAAGAGACCCAGTACTTC.

The sample holds many counts of this clonotype. The chain couples TRBV7-2 to TRBJ2-1; D is unclear. This CDR3 contains 17 residues. Per germline, CDR1 SGHTA and CDR2 FQGNSA. V was clipped by 3 bases and J by 0 bases, with 15 bases between them. The CDR3 bases are TGTGCCAGCAGCTTTGGGCCAGCCTATTCCTCCTACAATGAGCAGTTCTTC. It is translated as CASSFGPAYSSYNEQFF.

The chain recombines TRBV5-4 with TRBJ1-1; possibly TRBD1 for D (6 bases). Trimming took 5 bases from V and 0 from J, leaving 14 bases between them. Germline CDR1 SGHNT, CDR2 YYREEE (reference sequence). The CDR3 runs to 15 residues. The CDR3: CASRLGTTMNTEAFF. CDR3 sequence (DNA): TGTGCCAGCAGGCTCGGGACAACCATGAACACTGAAGCTTTCTTT.

V usage is TRBV7-9 and J usage is TRBJ1-1; possibly TRBD1 for D (6 bases). The CDR3 consists of 15 residues. Looked up from germline, CDR1 is SEHNR and CDR2 is FQNEAQ (reference sequence). V lost 5 bases and J 4 bases, leaving 17 bases between the germline ends. CDR3 amino acids: CASSARVGGSTEAFF. The DNA of the CDR3 is TGTGCCAGCAGCGCCAGAGTAGGGGGGTCCACTGAAGCTTTCTTT.

This clonotype appeared many times. The chain employs TRBV4-1 and TRBJ2-2; perhaps TRBD2 as D (7 bases). This CDR3 comprises 16 residues. In germline, CDR1 is MGHRA, CDR2 YSYEKL. V was trimmed by 4 bases and J by 5 bases, leaving 17 bases between them. CDR3 nucleotide sequence: TGCGCCAGCAGCCGCCTGGGGGGGGCCCGGACCGGGGAGCTGTTTTTT. This gives the protein CASSRLGGARTGELFF.

This clonotype was counted many times. The chain recombines TRBV12-3 or TRBV12-4 with TRBJ2-2; TRBD1 aligns across 9 bases. The length of the CDR3 is 16 residues. Trimming removed 5 bases from V and 6 bases from J; junction bases left unmatched: 10. In DNA, the CDR3 is TGTGCCAGCAGTCCCCGGACAGGGGAGTTCCCCGGGGAGCTGTTTTTT. This codes for CASSPRTGEFPGELFF.

This clonotype has a handful of counts. V gene TRBV12-3 or TRBV12-4 combines with J gene TRBJ2-1, with D possibly TRBD2 on 5 matching bases. V was shortened by 7 bases and J by 6 bases, with 16 bases between the two germline ends. This CDR3 has 14 amino acids. CDR3 nucleotides: TGTGCCAGCACCCAGTTTATTCGGGGCAATGAGCAGTTCTTC. Its translation is CASTQFIRGNEQFF.

In its sample, this clonotype was seen a few times. The chain links TRBV4-2 to TRBJ2-1, with D perhaps TRBD2 (6 bases). The ends were cut back, 7 bases at V and 2 bases at J, with 15 bases in the middle. The CDR3 is 15 residues long. Looked up from germline, CDR1 is LGHNA and CDR2 is YNFKEQ. CDR3 region: CASTSTSFTYNEQFF. Here the CDR3 DNA reads TGTGCCAGCACCTCAACTAGCTTCACCTACAATGAGCAGTTCTTC.

This clonotype was detected ten times or more. The chain combines TRBV7-6 with TRBJ1-3, with 8 bases identical to TRBD1. Germline V gene lookup returns CDR1 SGHVS and CDR2 FNYEAQ. V lost 4 bases, J lost 0 bases, and 8 bases stayed unmatched. The length of the CDR3 is 17 residues. The CDR3 DNA sequence: TGTGCCAGCAGCTCGATGACAGGGGAGCACTCTGGAAACACCATATATTTT. The encoded protein is CASSSMTGEHSGNTIYF.

The CDR3 loop is CASSPVGEQYF. The CDR3 DNA reads as TGTGCCAGCAGCCCCGTGGGCGAGCAGTACTTC. The gene calls are TRBV7-9 and TRBJ2-7; D gene uncertain. The length of the CDR3 is 11 residues. CDR1 and CDR2 (germline): SEHNR, FQNEAQ (reference sequence). Trimming shortened V by 5 bases and J by 6 bases, and 8 bases separated the two germline ends. Full variable domain (remainder filled in from reference TRBV7-9 and TRBJ2-7): DTGVSQNPRHKITKRGQNVTFRCDPISEHNRLYWYRQTLGQGPEFLTYFQNEAQLEKSRLLSDRFSAERPKGSFSTLEIQRTEQGDSAMYLCASSPVGEQYFGPGTRLTVT.

This clonotype turned up a few times. The chain has TRBV6-5 and TRBJ1-2; D is unresolved. The CDR3 covers 13 residues. The ends were cut back, 6 bases at V and 3 bases at J, with 11 bases in the middle. Germline CDR1 and CDR2: MNHEY and SVGAGI. This CDR3 is CASSLGDHYGYTF. The CDR3 region has the DNA TGTGCCAGCAGCCTAGGTGATCACTATGGCTACACCTTC.

Comments on this clonotype: Relative to the germline gene, one junction end is altered; a read error may explain this. The chain combines TRBV15 with TRBJ1-1, with D tentatively TRBD1 (5 bases). The CDR3 runs 15 residues. In germline, CDR1 is LNHNV, CDR2 YYDKDF (reference sequence). The DNA for the CDR3 is TGTTCCACCAGCAGAGACCCCGACAGGAACACTGAAGCTTTCTTT. Its translation: CSTSRDPDRNTEAFF.

This clonotype was detected only a few times. The chain links TRBV18 to TRBJ2-5; possibly TRBD1 or TRBD2 for D (5 bases each). V was shortened by 1 base and J by 3 bases, with 6 bases between the two germline ends. This CDR3 is 13 amino acids long. CDR1 is KGHSH and CDR2 is LQKENI in the germline V gene. CDR3 DNA sequence: TGTGCCAGCTCACCACTGGGGGAAGAGACCCAGTACTTC. This codes for CASSPLGEETQYF.

Of note for this clonotype: Just one base apart from a much larger clone, this may be a read error. J is TRBJ2-2 and V is TRBV7-9, with D unclear. Per the germline V gene, CDR1 is SEHNR and CDR2 is FQNEAQ (reference sequence). The CDR3 spans 15 residues. Trimming cost V 2 bases and J 3 bases, with 10 bases left between them. This chain's CDR3 is CASSLRAAYTGELFF. Here the CDR3 DNA reads TGTGCCAGCAGCTTAAGAGCCGCGTACACCGGGGAGCTGTTTTTT. The variable domain in full, completed from reference TRBV7-9 and TRBJ2-2, reads DTGVSQNPRHKITKRGQNVTFRCDPISEHNRLYWYRQTLGQGPEFLTYFQNEAQLEKSRLLSDRFSAERPKGSFSTLEIQRTEQGDSAMYLCASSLRAAYTGELFFGEGSRLTVL.

The V and J genes are TRBV6-2 or TRBV6-3 and TRBJ1-3; tentative D call: TRBD1 (5 bases). Deletions cut 5 bases from V and 0 bases from J, with 11 bases between. The germline gives CDR1 MNHEY, CDR2 SVGEGT. The CDR3 runs to 15 residues. CDR3 loop: CASSRDGASGNTIYF. The DNA of the CDR3 is TGTGCCAGCAGTCGGGACGGAGCCTCTGGAAACACCATATATTTT.

This clonotype was seen ten or more times. V usage is TRBV10-3 and J usage is TRBJ2-7; D gene ambiguous. V dropped 1 base and J dropped 2 bases, with 3 bases sitting between them. Germline values: CDR1 ENHRY, CDR2 SYGVKD. The CDR3 length is 12 residues. CDR3 DNA sequence: TGTGCCATCAGTGAGTTAACCTACGAGCAGTACTTC. Protein product: CAISELTYEQYF.

The sample holds a few counts of this clonotype. The chain combines TRBV2 with TRBJ2-2; TRBD2 is a possible D gene (7 bases). This CDR3 has 15 amino acids. CDR1 is SNHLY, CDR2 FYNNEI, per germline. The V gene lost 1 base and the J gene lost 6 bases, with 12 bases spanning the gap. The chain's CDR3 is CASSEGGGEAGELFF. The CDR3, as DNA: TGTGCCAGCAGTGAAGGAGGGGGGGAAGCCGGGGAGCTGTTTTTT.

V and J are TRBV5-6 and TRBJ2-3; 13 nucleotides line up with TRBD2. This CDR3 region has 16 residues. V dropped 4 bases and J dropped 4; count of bases not matched to a gene: 6. Germline V gene data show CDR1 as SGHDT and CDR2 as YYEEEE. For the CDR3, the DNA is TGTGCCAGCAGCGCCCAAACTAGCGGGGGGGCAGATACGCAGTATTTT. This sequence encodes CASSAQTSGGADTQYF.

This clonotype occurred a few times. The gene calls are TRBV7-8 and TRBJ1-5; a weak D match, TRBD1 (5 bases). The CDR3 is made up of 17 amino acids. From germline, CDR1 is SGHVS and CDR2 FQNEAQ. Trimming took 1 base from V and 0 from J, leaving 13 bases between them. The CDR3, as DNA: TGTGCCAGCAGCTTAGGCTTGGGGGATTATAGCAATCAGCCCCAGCATTTT. Residues: CASSLGLGDYSNQPQHF. The whole variable domain, remainder taken from reference TRBV7-8 and TRBJ1-5, is GAGVSQSPRYKVAKRGQDVALRCDPISGHVSLFWYQQALGQGPEFLTYFQNEAQLDKSGLPSDRFFAERPEGSVSTLKIQRTQQEDSAVYLCASSLGLGDYSNQPQHFGDGTRLSIL.